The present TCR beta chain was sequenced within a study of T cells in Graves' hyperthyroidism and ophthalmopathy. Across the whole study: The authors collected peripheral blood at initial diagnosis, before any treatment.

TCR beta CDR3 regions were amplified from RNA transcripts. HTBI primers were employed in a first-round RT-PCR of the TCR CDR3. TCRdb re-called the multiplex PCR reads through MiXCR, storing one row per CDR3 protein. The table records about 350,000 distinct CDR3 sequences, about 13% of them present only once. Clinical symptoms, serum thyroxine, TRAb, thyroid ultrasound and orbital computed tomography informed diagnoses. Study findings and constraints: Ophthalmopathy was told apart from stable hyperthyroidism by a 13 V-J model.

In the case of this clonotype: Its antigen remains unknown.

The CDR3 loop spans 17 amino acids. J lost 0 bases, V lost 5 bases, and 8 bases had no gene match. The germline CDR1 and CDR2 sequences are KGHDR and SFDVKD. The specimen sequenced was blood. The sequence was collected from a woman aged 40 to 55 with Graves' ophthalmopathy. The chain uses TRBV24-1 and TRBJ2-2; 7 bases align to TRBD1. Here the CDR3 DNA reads TGTGCCACCAGTGTCAGGGGGAGCCAGACGAACACCGGGGAGCTGTTTTTT. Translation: CATSVRGSQTNTGELFF.